This is a list of T cell receptor beta chains from one sample in a study of early T cells in non-severe SARS-CoV-2 infection. TCRdb recomputed calls from the 5' RACE reads with MiXCR, one row per CDR3 protein. The profile shows under 55,000 distinct CDR3 sequences, about 9.9% of them singletons. The sequenced sample consisted of whole blood. These receptors were taken from an adult who was a healthcare worker with PCR-confirmed SARS-CoV-2 infection or an uninfected control (not recorded which). Each CDR3 is given with its conserved first and last residue. Size tells how often a clone was seen (once, few, many) or the class of an expanded clone, and some rows leave it out.

j_call cdr3_length clone_size v_call cdr3_aa
TRBJ2-5 15 many TRBV5-1 CASSLVGLAGETQYF
TRBJ1-4 16 many TRBV28 CASSPRFGLGGEKLFF
TRBJ2-3 18 many TRBV23-1 CASSQGSGQSVAGRAQYF
TRBJ2-7 15 few TRBV20-1 CSAPPAGGPSYEQYF
TRBJ2-3 16 NA TRBV29-1 CSVEVPAGGGGDTQYF
TRBJ2-3 14 many TRBV5-5 CASSLRDYTDTQYF
TRBJ2-3 16 NA TRBV9 CASSPRTSLNTDTQYF
TRBJ2-6 21 few TRBV5-4 CASSSTAGTGKLSSGANVLTF
TRBJ2-7 12 NA TRBV28 CASSLGLYEQYF
TRBJ2-2 14 NA TRBV2 CASSEERVPGELFF
TRBJ2-1 12 many TRBV29-1 CSVSWHRGEKFF
TRBJ1-3 16 many TRBV7-8 CASSPGRKGSGNTIYF
TRBJ1-1 14 NA TRBV18 CASSPGQVNTEAFF
TRBJ1-1 16 NA TRBV9 CASSLGHRLGGTEAFF
TRBJ2-5 13 many TRBV10-3 CAIAAGIQETQYF
TRBJ1-2 13 NA TRBV28 CASSSGISLGYTF
TRBJ2-7 14 NA TRBV28 CERVAGGDSYEQYF